These 8 T cell receptor beta chains came from one sample sequenced in a study of blood T cell repertoires in COVID-19. TCRdb's table, derived via immunoSEQ multiplex PCR, lists solely in-frame clones and lacks some. The table includes more than 130,000 clones, around nine tenths detected once. The specimen was peripheral blood. The receptors shown here come from a woman in her forties with acute or convalescent COVID-19.

V usage is TRBV18 and J usage is TRBJ1-1; 7 bases fit TRBD1. V lost 6 bases and J lost 5; bases outside the gene matches: 6. This CDR3 is built from 13 residues. The germline V gene encodes CDR1 KGHSH and CDR2 LQKENI. This CDR3 reads CASSIMGQTEAFF. DNA of the CDR3: TGTGCCAGCTCGATTATGGGACAGACTGAAGCTTTCTTT.

The chain combines TRBV24-1 with TRBJ1-2; 8 bases are a match to TRBD1. Per germline, CDR1 KGHDR and CDR2 SFDVKD. CDR3 length: 17 residues. V shed 2 bases and J 6 bases; nucleotides not matched to a gene: 13. Written as DNA, the CDR3 is TGTGCCACCAGTGATTCCCGACAGGGGAGAACAAGTGATGGCTACACCTTC. Protein sequence: CATSDSRQGRTSDGYTF.

This chain uses TRBV27 with TRBJ2-1; a possible D gene is TRBD2 (6 bases). The CDR3 runs to 15 residues. V shed 3 bases and J shed 3 bases, with 12 bases lying between them. Germline CDR1 is MNHEY and CDR2 is SMNVEV (reference sequence). DNA of the CDR3: TGTGCCAGCAGTTTTCGAGGGACTTACTACAATGAGCAGTTCTTC. Its translation: CASSFRGTYYNEQFF.

This rearrangement joins TRBV5-6 to TRBJ1-4; TRBD1 aligns across 9 bases. CDR3 length equals 12 residues. Germline V gene sequence: CDR1 SGHDT, CDR2 YYEEEE. V was pared by 4 bases and J by 14 bases, with 6 bases of the junction left unmatched. The CDR3 loop is CASSRRTGVLFF. CDR3 DNA sequence: TGTGCCAGCAGCCGGCGGACAGGGGTGCTGTTTTTT.

The chain recombines TRBV2 with TRBJ1-6; D not certain. CDR1 and CDR2 (germline): SNHLY, FYNNEI. Trimming cost V 3 bases and J 0 bases, with 12 bases left between them. This CDR3 comprises 17 residues. The DNA of the CDR3 is TGTGCCAGCAGTGAGGCGGGGAGGAGCTCCTATAATTCACCCCTCCACTTT. Protein sequence: CASSEAGRSSYNSPLHF. Full variable domain (outside the CDR3, taken from reference TRBV2 and TRBJ1-6): EPEVTQTPSHQVTQMGQEVILRCVPISNHLYFYWYRQILGQKVEFLVSFYNNEISEKSEIFDDQFSVERPDGSNFTLKIRSTKLEDSAMYFCASSEAGRSSYNSPLHFGNGTRLTVT.

A word on this clone: The sample has other DNA sequences that encode this CDR3 too. The J gene is TRBJ2-2, the V gene TRBV12-3 or TRBV12-4; D remains unclear. The CDR3 has 12 amino acids. V lost 5 bases and J lost 6, with 7 bases in between. CDR3 residues: CASSPRAGELFF. CDR3 DNA sequence: TGTGCCAGCAGTCCTAGAGCCGGGGAGCTGTTTTTT.

This chain links TRBV27 with TRBJ1-5; unclear D gene. This CDR3 comprises 13 residues. Germline V gene data show CDR1 as MNHEY and CDR2 as SMNVEV (reference sequence). Trimming took off 6 bases at V and 0 bases at J, with 6 bases between the two ends. As DNA, the CDR3 is TGTGCCAGCAGGTCCCGTAGCAATCAGCCCCAGCATTTT. This translates into CASRSRSNQPQHF.

The chain carries TRBV29-1 and TRBJ2-5; D might be TRBD1 (6 bases). Trimming cost V 3 bases and J 7 bases, with 18 bases left between them. Germline V lookup: CDR1 SQVTM, CDR2 ANQGSEA. CDR3 length equals 14 residues. The CDR3 sequence is CSVEAGVGLGTQYF. As DNA, the CDR3 is TGCAGCGTTGAGGCAGGGGTCGGCCTTGGGACCCAGTACTTC.